The clone carrying this T cell receptor (beta chain) was recorded at least ten times. TCRdb re-derived calls from the RT-PCR reads in MiXCR, one entry per CDR3 protein. The repertoire holds about 680,000 distinct CDR3 sequences, 11% to 15% seen once, with around 3.3% in the top ten. V lost 5 bases and J lost 10; bases outside the gene matches: 3. Germline CDR1 SEHNR, CDR2 FQNEAQ (reference sequence). The CDR3 totals 11 residues. Sequenced input: memory CD4+ T cells from blood. The rearrangement uses TRBV7-9 and TRBJ1-1; 8 nucleotides agree with TRBD1. The source of this sequence is a female donor in good health, serving as a healthy control. The CDR3 is CASSLGQGAFF. Written as DNA, the CDR3 is TGTGCCAGCAGCCTAGGACAGGGAGCTTTCTTT.